This T cell receptor (beta chain) originates from a study of response to subunit inactivated influenza vaccine. Study-wide results and caveats: Authors suggested each seasonal flu vaccination may recruit only limited numbers of new T cells.

TCRdb re-called the RT-PCR reads through MiXCR, storing one row per CDR3 protein. Counted here are roughly 520,000 distinct CDR3 sequences, 25% occurring once; the ten biggest clones make up approximately 1.9%. Between the trimmed V and J ends, which lost 1 base and 2 bases, there was a span of 9 bases. Germline CDR1 GTSNPN, CDR2 SVGIG (reference sequence). This CDR3 spans 13 amino acids. This clonotype was picked up many times. Its antigen is unidentified. Sequenced material: CD4+ T cells sorted from PBMCs, taken roughly 5 days after vaccination. The gene calls are TRBV30 and TRBJ2-7; D gene uncertain. The source is a man in his fifties who received an inactivated influenza vaccine. CDR3 coding DNA: TGTGCCTGGAGTGATAAACTGGCCTACGAGCAGTACTTC. It codes for CAWSDKLAYEQYF.